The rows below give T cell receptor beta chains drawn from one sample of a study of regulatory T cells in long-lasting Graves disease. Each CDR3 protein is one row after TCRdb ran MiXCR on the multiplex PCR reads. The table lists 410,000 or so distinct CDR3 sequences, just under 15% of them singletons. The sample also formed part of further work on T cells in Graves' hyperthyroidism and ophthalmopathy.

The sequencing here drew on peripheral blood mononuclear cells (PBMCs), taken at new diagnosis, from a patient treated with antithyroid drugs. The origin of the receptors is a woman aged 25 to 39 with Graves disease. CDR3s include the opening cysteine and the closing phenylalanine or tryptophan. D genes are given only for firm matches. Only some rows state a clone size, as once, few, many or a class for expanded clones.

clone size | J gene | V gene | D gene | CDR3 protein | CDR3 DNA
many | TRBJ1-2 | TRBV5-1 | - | CASSTDGPGGSYTF | TGCGCCAGCAGCACGGACGGGCCGGGGGGTAGCTACACCTTC
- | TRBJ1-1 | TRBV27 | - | CASGIPGLEAFF | TGTGCCAGCGGAATACCGGGCCTTGAAGCTTTCTTT
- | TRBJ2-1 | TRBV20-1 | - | CSALGKTYNGQFF | TGCAGTGCCCTCGGGAAAACCTACAATGGGCAGTTCTTC
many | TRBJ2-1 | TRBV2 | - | CASSEAVSGSLDEQFF | TGTGCCAGCAGTGAAGCGGTGAGCGGCTCCCTGGATGAGCAGTTCTTC
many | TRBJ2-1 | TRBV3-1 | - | CASSSPPEGRYEQFF | TGTGCCAGCAGCTCCCCCCCGGAGGGGCGCTATGAGCAGTTCTTC
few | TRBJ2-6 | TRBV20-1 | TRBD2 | CSARGGWSGANVLTF | TGCAGTGCTAGGGGGGGGTGGTCTGGGGCCAACGTCCTGACTTTC
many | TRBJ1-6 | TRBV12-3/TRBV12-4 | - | CASSRGADSPLHF | TGTGCCAGCAGTCGGGGGGCCGATTCACCCCTCCACTTT
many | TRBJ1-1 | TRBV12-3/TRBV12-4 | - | CASSRRGNTEAFF | TGTGCCAGCAGTCGCAGGGGGAACACTGAAGCTTTCTTT
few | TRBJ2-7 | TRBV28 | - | CASSLVTPGEQYF | TGTGCCAGCAGTTTAGTAACACCCGGGGAGCAGTACTTC
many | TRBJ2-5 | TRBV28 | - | CASSLLTVRGKETQYF | TGTGCCAGCAGTTTATTGACTGTACGAGGCAAAGAGACCCAGTACTTC
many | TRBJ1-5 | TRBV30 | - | CAWNGGGNQPQHF | TGTGCCTGGAACGGGGGCGGCAATCAGCCCCAGCATTTT
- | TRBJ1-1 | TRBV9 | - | CASSVDFYTEAFF | TGTGCCAGCAGCGTAGACTTCTACACTGAAGCTTTCTTT